This T cell receptor (beta chain) stems from a study of T-cell reconstitution after alpha-beta-depleted transplantation in children. TCRbeta library construction was performed incorporating unique molecular identifiers. In TCRdb, the PCR reads were re-called with MiXCR into one record per CDR3 protein. Here the sample spans fewer than 150,000 distinct CDR3 sequences, around 23% being singletons. Trimming removed 7 bases at V and 1 base at J, with 7 bases between. There are 12 residues in the CDR3. Germline CDR1 reads SGHRS; CDR2 reads YFSETQ. Study-level findings and limits: Recipient T cells and thymic progenitors that survived were the source of the high TCRbeta diversity seen at day 60 in some patients. When one year had passed after transplant, most T-cell counts and diversity came from newly produced T cells. There were reportedly several hundred expanded graft clones from which alpha-beta T cells came about two months after transplant.

This clonotype has a handful of counts. What it binds is unknown. The sequenced sample was PBMCs, mostly from graft donor cells, obtained 180 days after TCRalphabeta/CD19-depleted stem cell transplant. This chain connects TRBV5-1 to TRBJ2-3; D ambiguous. This receptor was taken from a male patient between 2 and 10 years old who had a stem cell transplant for chronic granulomatous disease, so the T cells may come from the graft donor. The chain's CDR3 is CASGSGTDTQYF. The CDR3 region has the DNA TGCGCCAGCGGGTCGGGCACAGATACGCAGTATTTT. The complete variable domain, with remaining parts taken from reference TRBV5-1 and TRBJ2-3, reads KAGVTQTPRYLIKTRGQQVTLSCSPISGHRSVSWYQQTPGQGLQFLFEYFSETQRNKGNFPGRFSGRQFSNSRSEMNVSTLELGDSALYLCASGSGTDTQYFGPGTRLTVL.